This T cell receptor beta chain was sequenced for a study of cytomegalovirus exposure and HLA in healthy donors. Study outcomes and limitations: Among immune exposure information, only CMV serostatus was available. Among donors in an Asian-associated ancestry cluster, a later analysis reportedly found fewer N-insertions than the roughly 610-donor mean.

As concerns this clone: The antigen is unknown.

A multiplex PCR was run with 60 Vbeta primers and 13 Jbeta primers. Method: immunoSEQ multiplex PCR; TCRdb's copy keeps in-frame clones and lacks some. The top ten hold under 1.5% of the sample, which has roughly 170,000 clones, roughly 82% seen once. The CDR3 has 11 residues. Germline lookup yields CDR1 SQVTM and CDR2 ANQGSEA. V shed 6 bases and J shed 8 bases, with 13 bases lying between them. This clonotype was obtained from a girl aged 2-10 years in good health and CMV-seropositive. Material for sequencing was PBMCs. The chain uses TRBV29-1 and TRBJ1-2; D ambiguous. Written as DNA, the CDR3 is TGCAGCGTCCTCTTAATCGTGGGCTACACCTTC. Protein: CSVLLIVGYTF.